This T cell receptor beta chain is from a study of neoadjuvant anti-PD-1 for oral cavity cancer. Study overall: Patients without progression got a fourth dose around day 43.

Study observations and caveats: Only a few patients per response group were TCR-analyzed; validation needed.

Six replicates per PBMC sample, mostly from roughly 450 ng of genomic DNA. The protocol was immunoSEQ multiplex PCR, while the TCRdb copy is restricted to in-frame clones and leaves out a portion. The sample shows about 14,000 clones, about two thirds of them seen only once. Per the germline V gene, CDR1 is SGHRS and CDR2 is YFSETQ. V lost 0 bases and J lost 5; bases outside the gene matches: 5. The CDR3 loop spans 16 amino acids. About this clone itself: The antigen remains undetermined.

Time point of the sample: after neoadjuvant nivolumab, at surgical resection. The specimen was PBMCs, collected after nivolumab (anti-PD-1) treatment. V and J are TRBV5-1 and TRBJ2-5, with 12 bases lining up with TRBD2. The clonotype was recovered from a person between 40 and 79 years old with oral cavity squamous cell carcinoma. CDR3 in amino acids: CASSLEGLAGGETQYF. The CDR3 nucleotides read TGCGCCAGCAGCTTGGAGGGACTAGCGGGCGGTGAGACCCAGTACTTC. Full variable domain (remainder filled in from reference TRBV5-1 and TRBJ2-5): KAGVTQTPRYLIKTRGQQVTLSCSPISGHRSVSWYQQTPGQGLQFLFEYFSETQRNKGNFPGRFSGRQFSNSRSEMNVSTLELGDSALYLCASSLEGLAGGETQYFGPGTRLLVL.